This TCR beta chain was identified during a study of regulatory T cells in long-lasting Graves disease. Libraries of TCR beta came from iRepertoire HTBI primers plus Arm-PCR of CDR3 regions. MiXCR, run by TCRdb on the multiplex PCR reads, gives a single entry per CDR3 protein. The sample comprises 350,000 to 450,000 distinct CDR3 sequences, 16% of which are singletons, and roughly 27% rests with the top ten. This clonotype was recorded many times. As to time point: newly diagnosed GD, antithyroid drugs for less than 3 months. RNA isolated from PBMCs was used to make the TCR library. A volume of approximately 9 milliliters of peripheral blood was collected in EDTA tubes. Germline V CDR1 and CDR2: LGHNT, FRNRAP. The CDR3 is made up of 16 amino acids. Trimming at V came to 5 bases and at J to 0 bases, leaving 7 bases not matched to a gene. The same specimen was also included in a second study, on T cells in Graves' hyperthyroidism and ophthalmopathy. That work contributes: From stable hyperthyroidism, ophthalmopathy was set apart by a 13 V-J model.

The chain employs TRBV12-5 and TRBJ1-1; 9 bases align to TRBD1. Sample: peripheral blood mononuclear cells (PBMCs), taken at new diagnosis, from a patient treated with antithyroid drugs. The receptor was derived from a man aged 40-50 years with Graves disease. CDR3 DNA: TGTGCTAGTGGTCCCACGACAGGGGGGCTGAACACTGAAGCTTTCTTT. It yields the protein CASGPTTGGLNTEAFF.